One sample yielded the 8 T cell receptor beta chains listed below, sequenced in a study of control samples from healthy donors and cancer patients. Only in-frame clones appear in the TCRdb table, and some are missing; sequencing was by immunoSEQ multiplex PCR. The sample lists roughly 130,000 clones, around 93% occurring once. Sequences were obtained from blood. The source of these receptors is a man between 18 and 35 years old in good health.

V usage is TRBV2 and J usage is TRBJ2-3; 14 bases line up with TRBD2. The CDR3 has 16 residues. Germline assignment: CDR1 SNHLY and CDR2 FYNNEI. Unmatched junction bases numbered 3, after V lost 4 bases and J lost 3 bases. CDR3 region: CASSVGLAGGTDTQYF. In nucleotides, the CDR3 is TGTGCCAGCAGTGTTGGACTAGCGGGGGGAACAGATACGCAGTATTTT.

This chain connects TRBV5-6 to TRBJ1-5; a weak D match, TRBD1 (5 bases). The length of the CDR3 is 16 residues. V was pared by 2 bases and J by 3 bases, with 15 bases between. The V gene's germline CDR1 is SGHDT and CDR2 YYEEEE. The CDR3 DNA is TGTGCCAGCAGCTTTTTGGGGCTAGGGAACAATCAGCCCCAGCATTTT. Translating gives CASSFLGLGNNQPQHF.

The chain links TRBV30 to TRBJ1-6; D may be TRBD1 (6 bases). V lost 4 bases and J lost 6, with 13 bases in between. This CDR3 has 14 amino acids. Germline values: CDR1 GTSNPN, CDR2 SVGIG (reference sequence). The CDR3 DNA reads as TGTGCCTGGAACGCGGGACAAATTAATTCACCCCTCCACTTT. It encodes CAWNAGQINSPLHF.

V usage is TRBV30 and J usage is TRBJ1-1, with a tentative D call TRBD1 (5 bases). This CDR3 is built from 14 residues. V lost 7 bases and J lost 0, with 15 bases in between. The germline V gene has CDR1 GTSNPN and CDR2 SVGIG (reference sequence). As DNA, the CDR3 is TGTGCCTTTTCTCCAGGGCGGATGAACACTGAAGCTTTCTTT. Translating it yields CAFSPGRMNTEAFF.

The chain has TRBV19 and TRBJ2-3; 9 bases match TRBD1. Germline V gene sequence: CDR1 LNHDA, CDR2 SQIVND (reference sequence). This CDR3 spans 14 amino acids. J lost 3 bases, V lost 11 bases, and 9 bases had no gene match. Here the CDR3 DNA reads TGTGCCTCCTCTATGGACAGGGGAACAGATACGCAGTATTTT. The encoded protein is CASSMDRGTDTQYF.

The chain combines TRBV19 with TRBJ1-5; D uncertain. The CDR3 has 14 amino acids. V was pared by 1 base and J by 6 bases, with 10 bases between. Germline V gene lookup returns CDR1 LNHDA and CDR2 SQIVND (reference sequence). The CDR3 nucleotides are TGTGCCAGTAGTATAGGACCGTCTAGTCAGCCCCAGCATTTT. Translation: CASSIGPSSQPQHF.

This CDR3 reads CASHPVPLQGETNEKLFF. The DNA for the CDR3 is TGTGCCAGCCATCCTGTTCCCCTGCAAGGGGAAACTAATGAAAAACTGTTTTTT. The chain couples TRBV19 to TRBJ1-4; maybe TRBD1 (5 bases). CDR3 size: 18 residues. Trimming left V 9 bases short and J 1 base short, with 24 bases between. Germline-derived CDR1 and CDR2 are LNHDA and SQIVND (reference sequence).

J is TRBJ2-5 and V is TRBV9; D possibly corresponds to TRBD2 (6 bases). The CDR3 totals 14 residues. Germline V CDR1 and CDR2: SGDLS, YYNGEE. With 4 bases removed from V and 3 bases from J, the gap between germline ends came to 13 bases. Written as DNA, the CDR3 is TGTGCCAGCAGCAACCGGGACTCAAAAGAGACCCAGTACTTC. This encodes CASSNRDSKETQYF. The full variable domain, in which reference TRBV9 and TRBJ2-5 provide the parts outside the CDR3, is DSGVTQTPKHLITATGQRVTLRCSPRSGDLSVYWYQQSLDQGLQFLIQYYNGEERAKGNILERFSAQQFPDLHSELNLSSLELGDSALYFCASSNRDSKETQYFGPGTRLLVL.